One and the same sample provided the 14 T cell receptor beta chains below, sequenced in a study of blood T cell repertoires in COVID-19. Assay used: immunoSEQ multiplex PCR; TCRdb lists only in-frame clones, some missing. The table records hundreds of thousands of clones, just over 85% of them present only once. The specimen sequenced was peripheral blood. The receptors originated from a woman in her thirties with active or convalescent COVID-19.

This clone was counted once. Relative to the germline gene, one junction end is altered; a read error may explain this. The chain carries TRBV7-9 and TRBJ1-4; D is perhaps TRBD1 (5 bases). The germline gives CDR1 SEHNR, CDR2 FQNEAQ (reference sequence). The CDR3 extends over 16 amino acids. The CDR3 protein is CTSSSFCGGYNEKLFF. CDR3 coding DNA: TGTACCAGCAGCTCCTTCTGCGGGGGGTATAATGAAAAACTGTTTTTT.

This clone has only one observation. The J gene is TRBJ2-3, the V gene TRBV27; D is unresolved. Germline-derived CDR1 and CDR2 are MNHEY and SMNVEV (reference sequence). V was pared by 3 bases and J by 0 bases, with 7 bases between. The CDR3 spans 14 residues. The CDR3 is CASSFQSSTDTQYF. In nucleotides, the CDR3 is TGTGCCAGCAGTTTTCAGTCTAGCACAGATACGCAGTATTTT.

The chain joins TRBV7-2 to TRBJ2-7, with D possibly matching TRBD1 (6 bases). The V gene's germline CDR1 is SGHTA and CDR2 FQGNSA. The ends were cut back, 3 bases at V and 2 bases at J, with 23 bases in the middle. This CDR3 has 18 amino acids. CDR3: CASSLGAPWQGRPYEQYF. CDR3 in DNA: TGTGCCAGCAGCTTGGGCGCTCCTTGGCAGGGGCGGCCCTACGAGCAGTACTTC.

The chain is built from TRBV20-1 and TRBJ2-1; TRBD2 agrees at 8 bases. Germline lookup yields CDR1 DFQATT and CDR2 SNEGSKA (reference sequence). V lost 3 bases to trimming and J lost 2 bases; unmatched junction nucleotides: 3. This CDR3 has 14 amino acids. CDR3 loop: CSASKGLAYNEQFF. CDR3 DNA sequence: TGCAGTGCTAGTAAGGGACTAGCCTACAATGAGCAGTTCTTC.

In this sample, this clone turned up a few times. The V gene is TRBV5-1, the J gene TRBJ2-2; 14 bases align to TRBD2. The length of the CDR3 is 18 residues. The V segment lost 0 bases and the J segment 6 bases; nucleotides outside the gene matches: 7. The germline V gene encodes CDR1 SGHRS and CDR2 YFSETQ. CDR3 coding DNA: TGCGCCAGCAGCTTGGCCGCCTTGACTAGCGGGGGGGCCGGGGAGCTGTTTTTT. It specifies CASSLAALTSGGAGELFF. The full variable domain, completed using reference TRBV5-1 and TRBJ2-2, is KAGVTQTPRYLIKTRGQQVTLSCSPISGHRSVSWYQQTPGQGLQFLFEYFSETQRNKGNFPGRFSGRQFSNSRSEMNVSTLELGDSALYLCASSLAALTSGGAGELFFGEGSRLTVL.

This clone came up once. The V call is TRBV10-2, the J call TRBJ1-1, with 9 bases that match TRBD1. The CDR3 length is 17 residues. J was trimmed by 2 bases and V by 0 bases; bases with no gene match: 7. CDR1 and CDR2 from the germline V gene are WSHSY and SAAADI. The CDR3 spells CASSESWDRVTNTEAFF. The DNA of the CDR3 is TGCGCCAGCAGTGAGTCGTGGGACAGGGTTACCAACACTGAAGCTTTCTTT.

The J gene is TRBJ2-7, the V gene TRBV27, with D possibly matching TRBD1 (7 bases). The CDR3 length is 14 residues. Germline V gene data show CDR1 as MNHEY and CDR2 as SMNVEV (reference sequence). The V and J ends lost 6 bases and 3 bases respectively, with 15 bases between them. For the CDR3, the DNA is TGTGCCAGCAGCAGAGGACAGGACTACTACGAGCAGTACTTC. It specifies CASSRGQDYYEQYF.

The chain recombines TRBV18 with TRBJ2-7, with unresolved D. Germline CDR1 and CDR2: KGHSH and LQKENI. With 3 bases removed from V and 1 base from J, the gap between germline ends came to 10 bases. The CDR3 runs 14 residues. The CDR3 region has the DNA TGTGCCAGCTCACCTCCCTGGCCTTCCTACGAGCAGTACTTC. It translates to CASSPPWPSYEQYF.

J is TRBJ1-4 and V is TRBV6-5, with TRBD1 matching over 7 bases. The CDR3 loop spans 13 amino acids. Germline V gene sequence: CDR1 MNHEY, CDR2 SVGAGI. Unmatched junction bases numbered 1, after V lost 5 bases and J lost 4 bases. CDR3 region: CASSRDSNEKLFF. The CDR3 region has the DNA TGTGCCAGCAGTCGGGACAGTAATGAAAAACTGTTTTTT.

The chain joins TRBV27 to TRBJ1-5, with 8 bases fitting TRBD1. Germline CDR1 MNHEY, CDR2 SMNVEV (reference sequence). J was trimmed by 4 bases and V by 8 bases; bases with no gene match: 7. This CDR3 has 14 amino acids. The CDR3 here is CASWSGGRNQPQHF. CDR3 coding DNA: TGTGCCAGCTGGTCAGGGGGCAGGAATCAGCCCCAGCATTTT.

The chain joins TRBV29-1 to TRBJ1-1; D not resolved. The CDR3 contains 10 residues. Germline CDR1 reads SQVTM; CDR2 reads ANQGSEA. V was trimmed by 5 bases and J by 5 bases, leaving 6 bases between them. The CDR3 region is CSVILTEAFF. CDR3 sequence (DNA): TGCAGCGTTATCCTGACTGAAGCTTTCTTT.

This chain uses TRBV7-6 with TRBJ2-3, with 11 bases matching TRBD2. The V gene's germline CDR1 is SGHVS and CDR2 FNYEAQ. This CDR3 comprises 16 residues. Germline trimming cut 1 base from V and 7 bases from J; bases unmatched to any gene: 7. Here the CDR3 DNA reads TGTGCCAGCAGCTTAGAGTCTAGCGGGGGGTCCAATACGCAGTATTTT. It is translated as CASSLESSGGSNTQYF.

The chain uses TRBV5-1 and TRBJ1-1; 8 bases align to TRBD1. CDR1 is SGHRS, CDR2 YFSETQ, per germline. V shed 4 bases and J 1 base; nucleotides not matched to a gene: 6. The CDR3 sequence is 15 residues long. Here the CDR3 DNA reads TGCGCCAGCAGCATGACAGGGGAAACGAACACTGAAGCTTTCTTT. Protein product: CASSMTGETNTEAFF.

The V and J genes are TRBV30 and TRBJ1-6; D is possibly TRBD1 (5 bases). The CDR3 has 15 amino acids. Germline V lookup: CDR1 GTSNPN, CDR2 SVGIG (reference sequence). Trimming removed 4 bases at V and 5 bases at J, with 15 bases between. The CDR3 region is CAWKPGLVDNSPLHF. Written as DNA, the CDR3 is TGTGCCTGGAAGCCAGGGCTAGTGGATAATTCACCCCTCCACTTT.